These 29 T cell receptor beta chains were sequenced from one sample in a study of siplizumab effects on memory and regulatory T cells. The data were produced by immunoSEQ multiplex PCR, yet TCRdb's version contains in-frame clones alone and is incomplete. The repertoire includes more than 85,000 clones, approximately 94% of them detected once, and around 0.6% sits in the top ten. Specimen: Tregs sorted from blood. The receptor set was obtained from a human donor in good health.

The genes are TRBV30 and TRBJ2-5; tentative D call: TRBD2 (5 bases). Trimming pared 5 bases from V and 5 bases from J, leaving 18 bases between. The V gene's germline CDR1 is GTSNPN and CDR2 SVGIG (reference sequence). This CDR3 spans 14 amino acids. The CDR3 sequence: CAWGAGFSYETQYF. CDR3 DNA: TGTGCCTGGGGTGCGGGTTTTTCGTATGAGACCCAGTACTTC.

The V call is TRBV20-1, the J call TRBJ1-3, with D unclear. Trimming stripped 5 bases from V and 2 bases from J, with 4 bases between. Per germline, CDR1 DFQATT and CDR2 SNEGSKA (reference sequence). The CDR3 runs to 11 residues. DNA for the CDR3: TGCAGTGCTTGGACTGGAAACACCATATATTTT. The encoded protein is CSAWTGNTIYF.

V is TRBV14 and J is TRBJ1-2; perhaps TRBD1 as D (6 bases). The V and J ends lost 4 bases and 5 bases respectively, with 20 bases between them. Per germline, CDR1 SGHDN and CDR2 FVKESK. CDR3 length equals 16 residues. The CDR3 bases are TGTGCCAGCAGCCCTCCCACAGGGCCATCCCTTTATGGCTACACCTTC. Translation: CASSPPTGPSLYGYTF.

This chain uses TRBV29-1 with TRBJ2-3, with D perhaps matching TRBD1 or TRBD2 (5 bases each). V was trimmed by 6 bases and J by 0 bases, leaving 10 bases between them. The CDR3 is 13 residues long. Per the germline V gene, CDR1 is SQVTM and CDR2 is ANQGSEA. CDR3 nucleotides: TGCAGCGTGGGGGTAGGGAGCACAGATACGCAGTATTTT. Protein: CSVGVGSTDTQYF.

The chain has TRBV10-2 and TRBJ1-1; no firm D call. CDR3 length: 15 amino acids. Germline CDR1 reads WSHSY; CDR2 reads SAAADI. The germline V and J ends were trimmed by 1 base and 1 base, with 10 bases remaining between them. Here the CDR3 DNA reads TGCGCCAGCAGTGAGTGGCACCGGGAGAACACTGAAGCTTTCTTT. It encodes CASSEWHRENTEAFF.

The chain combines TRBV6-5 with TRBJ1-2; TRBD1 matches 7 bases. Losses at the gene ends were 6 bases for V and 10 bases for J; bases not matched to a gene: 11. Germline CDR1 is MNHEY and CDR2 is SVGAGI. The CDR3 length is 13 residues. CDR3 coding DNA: TGTGCCAGCAGGGGAGACAGGGTCGGATACTACACCTTC. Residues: CASRGDRVGYYTF.

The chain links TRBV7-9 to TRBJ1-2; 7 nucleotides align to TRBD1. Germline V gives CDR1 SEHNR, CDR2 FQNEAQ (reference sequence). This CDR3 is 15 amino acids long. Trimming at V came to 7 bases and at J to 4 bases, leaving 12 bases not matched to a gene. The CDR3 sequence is CASTRTTGDRYGYTF. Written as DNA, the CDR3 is TGTGCCAGCACGCGGACAACAGGGGACCGCTATGGCTACACCTTC.

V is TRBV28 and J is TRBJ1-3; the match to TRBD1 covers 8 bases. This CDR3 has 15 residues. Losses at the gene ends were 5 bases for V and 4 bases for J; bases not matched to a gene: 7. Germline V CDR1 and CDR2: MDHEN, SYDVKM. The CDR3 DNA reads TGTGCCAGCAGTCTTACCAGGGGGCGAGGAAACACCATATATTTT. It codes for CASSLTRGRGNTIYF.

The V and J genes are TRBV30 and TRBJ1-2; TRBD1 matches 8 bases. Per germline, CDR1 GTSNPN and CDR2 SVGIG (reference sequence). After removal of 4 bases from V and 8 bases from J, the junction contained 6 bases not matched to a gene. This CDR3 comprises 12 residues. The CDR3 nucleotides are TGTGCCTGGACGGACAGGGTCAAGGGCTACACCTTC. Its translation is CAWTDRVKGYTF.

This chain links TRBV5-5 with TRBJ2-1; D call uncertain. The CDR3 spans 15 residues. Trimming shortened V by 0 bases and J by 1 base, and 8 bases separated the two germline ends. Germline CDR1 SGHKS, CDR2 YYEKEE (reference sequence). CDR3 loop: CASSLGQESYNEQFF. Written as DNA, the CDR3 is TGTGCCAGCAGCTTGGGGCAGGAATCCTACAATGAGCAGTTCTTC.

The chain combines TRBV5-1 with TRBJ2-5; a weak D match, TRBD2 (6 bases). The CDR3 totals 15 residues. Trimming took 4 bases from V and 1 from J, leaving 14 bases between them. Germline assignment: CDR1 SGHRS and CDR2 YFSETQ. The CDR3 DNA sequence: TGCGCCAGCAGCGTAGCTGGACTACTCCAAGAGACCCAGTACTTC. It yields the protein CASSVAGLLQETQYF.

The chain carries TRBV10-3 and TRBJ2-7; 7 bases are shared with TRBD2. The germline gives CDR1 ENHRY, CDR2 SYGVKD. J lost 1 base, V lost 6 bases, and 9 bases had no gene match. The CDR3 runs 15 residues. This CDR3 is CAISGQTSLSYEQYF. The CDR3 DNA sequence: TGTGCCATCAGCGGCCAGACTAGCTTATCCTACGAGCAGTACTTC.

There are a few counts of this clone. The DNA of the CDR3 is TGCAGCGTTGACCTAGCGGGAGCGCGACTCTCCTACAATGAGCAGTTCTTC. This sequence encodes CSVDLAGARLSYNEQFF. This chain uses TRBV29-1 with TRBJ2-1; 10 bases are shared with TRBD2. The CDR3 contains 17 residues. Per germline, CDR1 SQVTM and CDR2 ANQGSEA. V gave up 3 bases and J gave up 0 bases; unmatched junction bases: 8.

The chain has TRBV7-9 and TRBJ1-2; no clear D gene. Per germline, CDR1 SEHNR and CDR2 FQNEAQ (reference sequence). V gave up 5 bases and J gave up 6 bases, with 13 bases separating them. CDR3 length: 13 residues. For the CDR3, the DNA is TGTGCCAGCAGCCCCCCGTGGATTCATGGCTACACCTTC. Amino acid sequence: CASSPPWIHGYTF.

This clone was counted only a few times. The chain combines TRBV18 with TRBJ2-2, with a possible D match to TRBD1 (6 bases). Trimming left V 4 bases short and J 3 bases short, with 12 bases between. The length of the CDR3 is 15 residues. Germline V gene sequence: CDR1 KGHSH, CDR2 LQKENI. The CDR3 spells CASSLLQGYTGELFF. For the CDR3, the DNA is TGTGCCAGCTCACTGCTACAGGGTTACACCGGGGAGCTGTTTTTT.

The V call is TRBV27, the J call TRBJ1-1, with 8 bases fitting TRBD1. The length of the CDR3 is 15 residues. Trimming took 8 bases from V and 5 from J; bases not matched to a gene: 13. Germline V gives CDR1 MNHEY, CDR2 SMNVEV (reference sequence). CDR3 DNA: TGTGCCAGCCTGATTTCGAGGACAGGGAGGACTGAAGCTTTCTTT. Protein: CASLISRTGRTEAFF.

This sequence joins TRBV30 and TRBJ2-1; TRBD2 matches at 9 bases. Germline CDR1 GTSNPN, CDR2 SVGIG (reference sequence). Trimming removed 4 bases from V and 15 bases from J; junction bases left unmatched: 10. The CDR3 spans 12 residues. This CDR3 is CAWTNSGRRRFF. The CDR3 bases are TGTGCCTGGACGAATAGCGGGAGAAGACGGTTCTTC.

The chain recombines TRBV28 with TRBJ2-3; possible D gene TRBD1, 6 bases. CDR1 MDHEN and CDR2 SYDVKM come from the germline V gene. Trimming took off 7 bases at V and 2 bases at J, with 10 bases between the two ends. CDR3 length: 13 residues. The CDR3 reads CASTGTNTDTQYF. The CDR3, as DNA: TGTGCCAGCACCGGGACAAACACAGATACGCAGTATTTT.

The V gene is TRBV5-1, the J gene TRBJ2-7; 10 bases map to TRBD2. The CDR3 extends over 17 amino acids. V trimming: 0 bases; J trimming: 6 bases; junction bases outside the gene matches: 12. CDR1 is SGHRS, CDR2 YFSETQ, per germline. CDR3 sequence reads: CASSLGPTSGNRGEQYF. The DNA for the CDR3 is TGCGCCAGCAGCTTGGGGCCCACTAGCGGGAATAGGGGCGAGCAGTACTTC.

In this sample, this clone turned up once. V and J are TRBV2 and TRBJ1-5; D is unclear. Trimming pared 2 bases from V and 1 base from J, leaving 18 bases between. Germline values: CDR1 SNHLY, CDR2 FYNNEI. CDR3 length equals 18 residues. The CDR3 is CASSEFSIGGWSNQPQHF. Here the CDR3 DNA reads TGTGCCAGCAGTGAATTCAGTATAGGAGGTTGGAGCAATCAGCCCCAGCATTTT. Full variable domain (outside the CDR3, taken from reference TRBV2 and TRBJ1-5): EPEVTQTPSHQVTQMGQEVILRCVPISNHLYFYWYRQILGQKVEFLVSFYNNEISEKSEIFDDQFSVERPDGSNFTLKIRSTKLEDSAMYFCASSEFSIGGWSNQPQHFGDGTRLSIL.

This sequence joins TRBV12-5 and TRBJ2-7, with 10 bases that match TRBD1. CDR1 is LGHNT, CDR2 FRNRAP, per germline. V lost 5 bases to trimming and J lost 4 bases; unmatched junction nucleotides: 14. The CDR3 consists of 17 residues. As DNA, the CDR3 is TGTGCTAGTGGTGTGGACCCTTGGGACAGGGGTAGTTACGAGCAGTACTTC. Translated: CASGVDPWDRGSYEQYF.

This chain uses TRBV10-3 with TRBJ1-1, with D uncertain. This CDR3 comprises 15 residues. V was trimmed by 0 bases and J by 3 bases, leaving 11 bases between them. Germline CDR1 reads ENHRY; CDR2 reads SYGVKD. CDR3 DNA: TGTGCCATCAGTGAGTCGAATGCCCGACACACTGAAGCTTTCTTT. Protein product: CAISESNARHTEAFF.

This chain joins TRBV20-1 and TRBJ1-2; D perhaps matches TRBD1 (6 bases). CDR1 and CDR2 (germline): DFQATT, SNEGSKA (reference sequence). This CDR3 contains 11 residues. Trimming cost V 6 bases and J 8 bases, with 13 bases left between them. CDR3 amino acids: CSARQVDGYTF. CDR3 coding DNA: TGCAGTGCCAGACAGGTGGACGGCTACACCTTC.

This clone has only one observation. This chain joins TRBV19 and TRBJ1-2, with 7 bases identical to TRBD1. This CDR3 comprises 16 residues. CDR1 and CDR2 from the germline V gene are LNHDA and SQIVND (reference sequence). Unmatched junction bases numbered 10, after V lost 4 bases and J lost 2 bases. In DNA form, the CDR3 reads TGTGCCAGTAGTACACCAACGACAGGGCCAAACTATGGCTACACCTTC. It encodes CASSTPTTGPNYGYTF.

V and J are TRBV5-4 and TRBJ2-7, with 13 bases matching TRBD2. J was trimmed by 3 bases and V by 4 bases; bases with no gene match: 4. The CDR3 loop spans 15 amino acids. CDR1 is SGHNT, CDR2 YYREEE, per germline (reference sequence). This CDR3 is CASSPGLAGNYEQYF. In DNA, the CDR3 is TGTGCCAGCAGCCCGGGACTAGCGGGGAACTACGAGCAGTACTTC.

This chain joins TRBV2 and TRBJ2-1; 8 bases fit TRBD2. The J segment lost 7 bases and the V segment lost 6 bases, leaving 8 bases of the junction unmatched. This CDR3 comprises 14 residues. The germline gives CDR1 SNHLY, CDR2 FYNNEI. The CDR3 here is CASRVREGQNEQFF. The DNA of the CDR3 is TGTGCCAGCAGGGTTCGGGAGGGCCAAAATGAGCAGTTCTTC.

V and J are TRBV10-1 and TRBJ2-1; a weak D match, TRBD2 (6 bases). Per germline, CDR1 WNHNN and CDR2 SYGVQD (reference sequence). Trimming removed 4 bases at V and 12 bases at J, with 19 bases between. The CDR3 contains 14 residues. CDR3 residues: CASSASGEAKGQFF. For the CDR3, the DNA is TGCGCCAGCAGTGCCTCGGGAGAGGCGAAAGGGCAGTTCTTC.

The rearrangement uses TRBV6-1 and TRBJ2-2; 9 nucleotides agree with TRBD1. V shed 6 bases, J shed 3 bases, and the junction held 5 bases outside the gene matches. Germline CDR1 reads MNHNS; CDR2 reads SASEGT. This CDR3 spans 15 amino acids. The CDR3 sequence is CASRLGQGHTGELFF. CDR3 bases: TGTGCCAGCAGGTTGGGACAGGGTCACACCGGGGAGCTGTTTTTT.

The CDR3 DNA reads TGCGCCAGCAGCTTGGATGGCTCTGGGGCCAACGTCCTGACTTTC. Protein: CASSLDGSGANVLTF. The chain couples TRBV5-1 to TRBJ2-6, with D unresolved. The CDR3 consists of 15 residues. Germline values: CDR1 SGHRS, CDR2 YFSETQ. Trimming removed 0 bases at V and 0 bases at J, with 4 bases between.